This passage covers 21 T cell receptor beta chains from one sample sequenced in a study of shared clonotypes between healthy human individuals. The data were produced by immunoSEQ multiplex PCR, yet TCRdb's version contains in-frame clones alone and is incomplete. The sample includes about 1 million clones, more than 65% of them seen just once. The sample comprised memory CD4+ T cells sorted from blood. Noted subset: CD45RA-negative fraction. These receptors all come from a man between 18 and 29 years old in good health.

This chain uses TRBV27 with TRBJ2-5, with 13 bases aligning to TRBD2. V shed 5 bases and J 7 bases; nucleotides not matched to a gene: 10. The germline V gene encodes CDR1 MNHEY and CDR2 SMNVEV (reference sequence). The CDR3 loop spans 16 amino acids. The CDR3 sequence: CASSQTTSGGTGTQYF. DNA of the CDR3: TGTGCCAGCAGTCAAACGACTAGCGGGGGGACGGGGACCCAGTACTTC.

This chain joins TRBV16 and TRBJ1-1; 8 bases agree with TRBD1. Germline CDR1 reads KGHSY; CDR2 reads FQNENV. The trim removed 4 bases at V and 6 bases at J, leaving 7 bases unmatched. This CDR3 has 14 residues. The CDR3 spells CASSRNQGASEAFF. The CDR3 coding sequence is TGTGCCAGCAGCCGGAATCAGGGGGCTTCTGAAGCTTTCTTT.

This sequence joins TRBV21-1 and TRBJ2-7; no check of the table's D call, TRBD2, against the DNA was made. TRBV21-1 represents a pseudogene. The CDR3 loop spans 15 amino acids. The CDR3 protein is CASSLDGTSSYEQYF. Written as DNA, the CDR3 is TGTGCCAGCAGCTTGGACGGGACTAGCTCCTACGAGCAGTACTTC.

The V gene is TRBV29-1, the J gene TRBJ1-5; 9 bases map to TRBD1. The trim removed 7 bases at V and 1 base at J, leaving 2 bases unmatched. The CDR3 spans 13 residues. Looked up from germline, CDR1 is SQVTM and CDR2 is ANQGSEA. Here the CDR3 DNA reads TGCAGCGCCGGGACAGGGAGCAATCAGCCCCAGCATTTT. Encoded protein: CSAGTGSNQPQHF. The variable domain in full, completed from reference TRBV29-1 and TRBJ1-5, reads SAVISQKPSRDICQRGTSLTIQCQVDSQVTMMFWYRQQPGQSLTLIATANQGSEATYESGFVIDKFPISRPNLTFSTLTVSNMSPEDSSIYLCSAGTGSNQPQHFGDGTRLSIL.

The chain employs TRBV13 and TRBJ1-2; TRBD1 is a possible D gene (5 bases). Germline V lookup: CDR1 PRHDT, CDR2 FYEKMQ (reference sequence). V dropped 2 bases and J dropped 8 bases, with 15 bases sitting between them. This CDR3 region has 14 residues. CDR3 DNA: TGTGCCAGCAGCTTAAGGTTTTTGGGGGAAGGCTACACCTTC. Protein sequence: CASSLRFLGEGYTF.

This clone is a singleton in its sample. The chain links TRBV6-1 to TRBJ1-2, with D perhaps matching TRBD1 (5 bases). The CDR3 sequence is 12 residues long. Germline CDR1 and CDR2: MNHNS and SASEGT. Trimming removed 8 bases from V and 4 bases from J, with 11 bases in between. The DNA for the CDR3 is TGTGCCAGCCATCGGGGGACCTATGGCTACACCTTC. Protein sequence: CASHRGTYGYTF.

The rearrangement uses TRBV5-1 and TRBJ2-5; weak D call: TRBD2 (7 bases). Germline V gene sequence: CDR1 SGHRS, CDR2 YFSETQ. This CDR3 comprises 14 residues. With 4 bases removed from V and 5 bases from J, the gap between germline ends came to 15 bases. CDR3 residues: CASSGGAPQETQYF. CDR3 in DNA: TGCGCCAGCAGCGGGGGGGCCCCCCAGGAGACCCAGTACTTC.

The table lists this clone with a few counts. This chain joins TRBV5-4 and TRBJ1-2; D unresolved. This CDR3 has 15 residues. Germline V gives CDR1 SGHNT, CDR2 YYREEE (reference sequence). The V gene lost 4 bases and the J gene lost 0 bases, with 13 bases spanning the gap. The DNA for the CDR3 is TGTGCCAGCAGCCCCCCGGCAGTCGCTAACTATGGCTACACCTTC. It is translated as CASSPPAVANYGYTF.

The chain uses TRBV6-1 and TRBJ2-7; 9 bases line up with TRBD1. J gave up 4 bases and V 7 bases, and 11 bases lay outside the gene matches. The CDR3 totals 15 residues. Germline CDR1 MNHNS, CDR2 SASEGT. The CDR3 loop reads CASTGTGQGAYEQYF. The CDR3 DNA is TGTGCCAGCACCGGAACGGGACAGGGAGCGTACGAGCAGTACTTC.

This sequence joins TRBV15 and TRBJ2-1, with 8 bases lining up with TRBD2. After removal of 1 base from V and 5 bases from J, the junction contained 4 bases not matched to a gene. The V gene's germline CDR1 is LNHNV and CDR2 YYDKDF (reference sequence). The CDR3 sequence is 15 residues long. CDR3 loop: CATSRGGLGHNEQFF. The CDR3 DNA reads TGTGCCACCAGCAGAGGGGGACTAGGCCACAATGAGCAGTTCTTC.

This clone was found once. The J gene is TRBJ2-7, the V gene TRBV5-5; D uncertain. Looked up from germline, CDR1 is SGHKS and CDR2 is YYEKEE (reference sequence). This CDR3 has 15 amino acids. V was trimmed by 3 bases and J by 3 bases, leaving 16 bases between them. CDR3 nucleotide sequence: TGTGCCAGCAGCTATAGCCCCGAAGCCTTCTACGAGCAGTACTTC. Translation gives CASSYSPEAFYEQYF.

The table lists this clone with a few counts. The V gene is TRBV29-1, the J gene TRBJ1-4, with TRBD1 matching 7 bases. Germline CDR1 and CDR2: SQVTM and ANQGSEA. This CDR3 comprises 14 residues. The ends lost 2 bases at V and 6 bases at J; junction bases unmatched: 6. CDR3 nucleotide sequence: TGCAGCGTTGAATCGACAGGGCCACATGAAAAACTGTTTTTT. Amino acid sequence: CSVESTGPHEKLFF.

About this clone itself: Since a much larger clone is just one base distant, this may be a read error. This chain uses TRBV10-1 with TRBJ2-2, with D uncertain. Trimming removed 3 bases from V and 5 bases from J, with 4 bases in between. The CDR3 has 12 amino acids. Germline assignment: CDR1 WNHNN and CDR2 SYGVQD (reference sequence). The CDR3 protein is CASSEKTGELFF. The CDR3 nucleotides read TGCGCCAGCAGTGAAAAGACCGGGGAGCTGTTTTTT.

This clone has a single count. The CDR3 is CASKRTGLLDNSPLHF. DNA of the CDR3: TGTGCCAGCAAGCGAACGGGACTACTGGATAATTCACCCCTCCACTTT. V usage is TRBV5-5 and J usage is TRBJ1-6, with D possibly TRBD1 on 5 matching bases. V was trimmed by 6 bases and J by 5 bases, leaving 18 bases between them. This CDR3 region has 16 residues. CDR1 is SGHKS and CDR2 is YYEKEE in the germline V gene (reference sequence). The variable domain in full, with the rest retrieved from reference TRBV5-5 and TRBJ1-6, is DAGVTQSPTHLIKTRGQQVTLRCSPISGHKSVSWYQQVLGQGPQFIFQYYEKEERGRGNFPDRFSARQFPNYSSELNVNALLLGDSALYLCASKRTGLLDNSPLHFGNGTRLTVT.

Worth noting for this clone: Other DNA sequences in this sample translate to the same CDR3. This chain links TRBV5-1 with TRBJ1-3, with D tentatively TRBD1 (5 bases). In germline, CDR1 is SGHRS, CDR2 YFSETQ. This CDR3 region has 14 residues. V was cut by 3 bases and J by 1 base, with 8 bases left in between. CDR3 sequence reads: CASSSEGSGNTIYF. CDR3 coding DNA: TGCGCCAGCAGCTCAGAGGGGTCTGGAAACACCATATATTTT.

The rearrangement uses TRBV7-9 and TRBJ2-1; 7 nucleotides match TRBD2. V lost 3 bases and J lost 3; bases outside the gene matches: 5. This CDR3 spans 15 amino acids. Germline V CDR1 and CDR2: SEHNR, FQNEAQ (reference sequence). The CDR3 bases are TGTGCCAGCAGCTTTACTAGCGCATACTACAATGAGCAGTTCTTC. The encoded protein is CASSFTSAYYNEQFF.

The chain couples TRBV14 to TRBJ1-1; a weak D match, TRBD1 (6 bases). This CDR3 is 15 amino acids long. The germline V and J ends were trimmed by 3 bases and 3 bases, with 14 bases remaining between them. Germline CDR1 SGHDN, CDR2 FVKESK. The CDR3 spells CASSQNPGAYTEAFF. As DNA, the CDR3 is TGTGCCAGCAGCCAGAATCCGGGGGCGTACACTGAAGCTTTCTTT.

Many counts were recorded for this clone. The chain employs TRBV10-3 and TRBJ2-5; D call uncertain. The J call may not be correct, given that the DNA end is closer to TRBJ2-7. The CDR3 runs to 12 residues. CDR1 ENHRY and CDR2 SYGVKD come from the germline V gene. CDR3 residues: CAISGDSYEQYF. CDR3 coding DNA: TGTGCCATCAGTGGAGACTCCTACGAGCAGTACTTC.

The V and J genes are TRBV4-1 and TRBJ2-3; TRBD1 is a possible D gene (6 bases). This CDR3 region has 14 residues. Trimming removed 4 bases at V and 3 bases at J, with 11 bases between. CDR1 MGHRA and CDR2 YSYEKL come from the germline V gene. The CDR3, as DNA: TGCGCCAGCAGCCTACAGGGCTGGACAGATACGCAGTATTTT. This sequence encodes CASSLQGWTDTQYF.

The chain employs TRBV6-1 and TRBJ1-4; D not resolved. V shed 9 bases and J shed 4 bases, with 12 bases lying between them. The germline gives CDR1 MNHNS, CDR2 SASEGT. The CDR3 runs 13 residues. In DNA, the CDR3 is TGTGCCAGTTCGACGGGAGTTAATGAAAAACTGTTTTTT. As protein: CASSTGVNEKLFF.

As concerns this clone: Different DNA sequences within this sample yield the same CDR3. CDR3 sequence (DNA): TGTGCCAGCTCACCCACCGACAATGAGCAGTTCTTC. This codes for CASSPTDNEQFF. This chain links TRBV18 with TRBJ2-1; D not resolved. This CDR3 contains 12 residues. The V gene's germline CDR1 is KGHSH and CDR2 LQKENI. Trimming pared 3 bases from V and 5 bases from J, leaving 5 bases between.